These 7 T cell receptor beta chains share one sample of origin, sequenced in a study of early T cells in non-severe SARS-CoV-2 infection. TCRdb reprocessed the 5' RACE reads via MiXCR and lists one record per CDR3 protein. The sample lists more than 90,000 distinct CDR3 sequences; approximately 11% were seen once. Sequences were obtained from whole blood. The source is an adult who was a healthcare worker with PCR-confirmed SARS-CoV-2 infection or an uninfected control (not recorded which).

This clonotype was counted at least ten times. This chain joins TRBV5-5 and TRBJ2-7; 7 bases agree with TRBD2. The CDR3 consists of 15 residues. The germline V gene has CDR1 SGHKS and CDR2 YYEKEE (reference sequence). The J segment lost 2 bases and the V segment lost 0 bases, leaving 5 bases of the junction unmatched. The CDR3 protein is CASSLGLAEPYEQYF. The CDR3 coding sequence is TGTGCCAGCAGCTTGGGTCTAGCGGAACCCTACGAGCAGTACTTC.

This clonotype was detected many times. V gene TRBV29-1 combines with J gene TRBJ1-2; weak D call: TRBD1 (5 bases). CDR3 length equals 11 residues. The V gene lost 4 bases and the J gene lost 8 bases, with 11 bases spanning the gap. The germline V gene encodes CDR1 SQVTM and CDR2 ANQGSEA. The DNA for the CDR3 is TGCAGCGTTGGAGGACATGACGGCTACACCTTC. Its protein product is CSVGGHDGYTF. The whole variable domain, filled in from reference TRBV29-1 and TRBJ1-2, reads SAVISQKPSRDICQRGTSLTIQCQVDSQVTMMFWYRQQPGQSLTLIATANQGSEATYESGFVIDKFPISRPNLTFSTLTVSNMSPEDSSIYLCSVGGHDGYTFGSGTRLTVV.

This clonotype was counted a few times. This chain connects TRBV5-4 to TRBJ2-7, with D possibly called TRBD1 or TRBD2 (6 bases each). Germline CDR1 and CDR2: SGHNT and YYREEE (reference sequence). This CDR3 region has 14 residues. V was cut by 0 bases and J by 3 bases, with 10 bases left in between. CDR3: CASSLEGGNYEQYF. The CDR3 nucleotides read TGTGCCAGCAGCTTGGAAGGGGGGAACTACGAGCAGTACTTC.

This clonotype was detected ten times or more. V gene TRBV7-2 combines with J gene TRBJ1-2; 8 bases agree with TRBD1. The CDR3 has 13 amino acids. The germline gives CDR1 SGHTA, CDR2 FQGNSA. V lost 2 bases and J lost 5; bases outside the gene matches: 1. The CDR3 sequence: CASSLQGAYGYTF. The CDR3 nucleotides are TGTGCCAGCAGCTTACAGGGGGCGTATGGCTACACCTTC. Looking up the rest from reference TRBV7-2 and TRBJ1-2 gives the full variable domain: GAGVSQSPSNKVTEKGKDVELRCDPISGHTALYWYRQSLGQGLEFLIYFQGNSAPDKSGLPSDRFSAERTGGSVSTLTIQRTQQEDSAVYLCASSLQGAYGYTFGSGTRLTVV.

The J gene is TRBJ1-1, the V gene TRBV5-1; 10 nucleotides line up with TRBD1. Germline V gene sequence: CDR1 SGHRS, CDR2 YFSETQ. V shed 3 bases, J shed 4 bases, and the junction held 6 bases outside the gene matches. The CDR3 has 15 residues. This chain's CDR3 is CASSSYRQGATEAFF. DNA of the CDR3: TGCGCCAGCAGCTCGTACCGACAGGGGGCCACTGAAGCTTTCTTT.

This clonotype has more than one count but fewer than ten. The V and J genes are TRBV6-6 and TRBJ1-3; D not certain. The CDR3 is 16 amino acids. V was pared by 2 bases and J by 4 bases, with 15 bases between. The germline gives CDR1 MNHNY, CDR2 SVGAGI (reference sequence). In DNA, the CDR3 is TGTGCCAGCAGTTACGTACTGGAGGGTCCCGGAAACACCATATATTTT. Its translation: CASSYVLEGPGNTIYF.

This clonotype was recorded a few times. The gene calls are TRBV5-1 and TRBJ2-7, with D uncertain. The CDR3 sequence is 14 residues long. Germline loops: CDR1 SGHRS, CDR2 YFSETQ. Trimming removed 4 bases at V and 2 bases at J, with 13 bases between. CDR3 sequence (DNA): TGCGCCAGCAGCCTGGAAGTCGCAGCCTACGAGCAGTACTTC. The encoded protein is CASSLEVAAYEQYF. Full variable domain (outside the CDR3, taken from reference TRBV5-1 and TRBJ2-7): KAGVTQTPRYLIKTRGQQVTLSCSPISGHRSVSWYQQTPGQGLQFLFEYFSETQRNKGNFPGRFSGRQFSNSRSEMNVSTLELGDSALYLCASSLEVAAYEQYFGPGTRLTVT.